This T cell receptor (beta chain) was observed in a study of T cell repertoires in cytomegalovirus infection. Study background: Recently identified HLA-C-restricted and well-studied HLA-B-restricted CMV epitopes were used. Public TCR beta signatures provided an indication of both CMV infection and a matching HLA type. Study results and caveats: Cumulative public TCR beta family frequency identified CMV carriers with the relevant HLA. It was HLA-C-restricted CMV-specific TCR beta clonotypes that dominated the response ex vivo.

Turning to this clonotype: Its cognate antigen is unknown.

TCRdb called the reads again in MiXCR, with one record for every CDR3 protein. The top ten hold approximately 95% of the sample, which has under 95,000 distinct CDR3 sequences, about half seen once. The sequence was obtained from a human donor in good health (CMV status not recorded). Some clones in this sample may be carry-over from other donors' samples. Specimen: CD8+ T cells from cultured PBMCs, collected from culture after CMV antigen stimulation.

The CDR3 spells CSAPRTGEAGQPQHF. The CDR3 DNA reads as TGCAGTGCCCCCCGGACAGGGGAAGCAGGTCAGCCCCAGCATTTT. The chain couples TRBV20-1 to TRBJ1-5, with 9 bases aligning to TRBD1. The J segment lost 6 bases and the V segment lost 6 bases, leaving 12 bases of the junction unmatched. Germline loops: CDR1 DFQATT, CDR2 SNEGSKA (reference sequence). The CDR3 covers 15 residues.